This TCR beta chain was sequenced during a study of monozygotic twins with cystic fibrosis. Comments on this clone: No antigen is known for it.

Produced via immunoSEQ multiplex PCR; TCRdb's table is partial and in-frame only. The table has tens of thousands of clones, under 95% seen once. The study's findings and limits: Monozygotic CF twins shared more identical nucleotide clonotypes than unrelated patients. Median Simpson clonality of 0.0095 suggested naive T cells predominated.

This sequence was found in a girl aged 2 to 10 with cystic fibrosis. Sequencing was performed on blood.

CDR3 bases: TGTGCCAGCAGTTACGGGACTAACCCGGAGCAAGATGAGCAGTTCTTC. It specifies CASSYGTNPEQDEQFF. This chain uses TRBV6-5 with TRBJ2-1; 7 positions agree with TRBD2. Per germline, CDR1 MNHEY and CDR2 SVGAGI. The ends lost 2 bases at V and 8 bases at J; junction bases unmatched: 12. The CDR3 is 16 amino acids.